This note documents a single T cell receptor (beta chain) sequence. Described time point: newly diagnosed GD, antithyroid drugs for less than 3 months. Isolated PBMC RNA provided the starting material for the TCR library. The authors diagnosed Graves' disease using American Thyroid Association guidelines. The sample originates from a study of regulatory T cells in long-lasting Graves disease. The CDR3 sequence is 13 residues long. With 4 bases removed from V and 6 bases from J, the gap between germline ends came to 10 bases. Germline CDR1 and CDR2: SGHNT and YYREEE (reference sequence). Arm-PCR of CDR3 regions with iRepertoire HTBI primers generated TCR beta libraries. Via MiXCR, TCRdb re-called the multiplex PCR reads, giving one row per CDR3 protein. The sample has fewer than 450,000 distinct CDR3 sequences, around 16% seen once; the top ten hold about 7.6%. The data were also submitted as part of a second study, on T cells in Graves' hyperthyroidism and ophthalmopathy.

The source was peripheral blood mononuclear cells (PBMCs), collected at new diagnosis, from a patient treated with antithyroid drugs. The rearrangement joins TRBV5-4 to TRBJ1-4; D possibly corresponds to TRBD1 (5 bases). The clonotype was recovered from a woman in her thirties or forties with Graves disease. This CDR3 reads CASSIGTDEKLFF. In DNA form, the CDR3 reads TGTGCCAGCAGCATCGGGACGGATGAAAAACTGTTTTTT. Full variable domain (remainder filled in from reference TRBV5-4 and TRBJ1-4): ETGVTQSPTHLIKTRGQQVTLRCSSQSGHNTVSWYQQALGQGPQFIFQYYREEENGRGNFPPRFSGLQFPNYSSELNVNALELDDSALYLCASSIGTDEKLFFGSGTQLSVL.